This entry concerns a single T cell receptor (beta chain). Its specificity is not known. The sample is drawn from a study of T-cell memory formation after mild COVID-19. Researchers used 5'RACE with constant-segment primers to make TCR alpha and TCR beta cDNA libraries that carry sample barcodes and UMIs. TCRdb re-called the 5' RACE reads through MiXCR, storing one row per CDR3 protein. This table holds roughly 150,000 distinct CDR3 sequences, around 25% found once. Findings and limits, study-wide: CD4+ contracting clones lay mainly in CM and EM, CD8+ ones in EMRA.

The germline V gene has CDR1 MGHDK and CDR2 SYGVNS. The CDR3 covers 14 residues. Trimming took 6 bases from V and 4 from J; bases not matched to a gene: 8. This sequence joins TRBV25-1 and TRBJ1-2; 7 nucleotides align to TRBD1. The clonotype comes from an adult woman who had mild COVID-19 (a few samples of this study predate the infection). Cell type and time point are not known. Material for sequencing was PBMCs or a T cell subset sorted from them (not recorded which). CDR3 sequence (DNA): TGTGCCAGCAGGGAGAGACAGGGCCCCTATGGCTACACCTTC. It yields the protein CASRERQGPYGYTF.